Listed here is a single T cell receptor beta chain. Its antigen is currently unknown. Germline CDR1 is MNHNY and CDR2 is SVGAGI (reference sequence). The CDR3 runs to 13 residues. V was pared by 5 bases and J by 4 bases, with 9 bases between. The data derive from a study of cytomegalovirus exposure and HLA in healthy donors. Turning to the study itself: Prior work identified around 120 million unique TCR beta sequences in 150 million to 200 million T cells.

Findings and limits, study-wide: The authors later linked a missense DCLRE1C variant to TCR beta V- and J-gene trimming. For most subjects, TCR beta sequences were reported to predict HLA-A and HLA-B alleles with accuracy. In an earlier analysis, in several hundred donors, most V segments appeared productive either ~87% or ~30% of the time.

The PCR had 60 Vbeta and 13 Jbeta primers. Here immunoSEQ multiplex PCR was the method, and the copy in TCRdb shows in-frame clones only, minus some. The top ten clones hold approximately 0.89% of a sample with 150,000 to 200,000 clones, almost 80% of them seen once. Material for sequencing was PBMCs. The clonotype originates from a woman in her forties or fifties in good health and CMV-seropositive. The rearrangement uses TRBV6-6 and TRBJ1-5; D gene unclear. The CDR3, as DNA: TGTGCCAGCAGTCCTGGACTGAATCAGCCCCAGCATTTT. Its translation is CASSPGLNQPQHF.